A single sample gave rise to the 27 T cell receptor beta chains below, sequenced in a study of vaccination effects on CD4 cells after COVID-19 (dated by TCRdb to 2021 to 2024). No antigens are known for them. In the ViraFEST assay, PBMC were stimulated with viral peptide pools, and antigen-specific CD4+ T cell clonotypes were then identified by expansion using TCR sequencing. After about 10 days of culture, CD4+ T cells were isolated with the EasySep CD4+ T cell isolation kit. Healthy vaccine recipients had no prior SARS-CoV-2 infection, confirmed by negative nucleocapsid antibodies before and after vaccination. The library was built by means of the immunoSEQ multiplex PCR assay. TCRdb took this table from immuneACCESS and kept in-frame rearrangements with V and J called. Such tables lack part of the clones; where checked against another copy, unresolved V genes explain under half of the gap, and the rest is unexplained. In all, the sample holds around 36,000 clones, and about two thirds of those were seen once. Approximately 24% of the sample rests with the top ten.

The specimen comprised CD4+ T cells from PBMCs cultured with SARS-CoV-2 spike peptides, sampled before COVID-19 vaccination. The cell subset or site label of this sample denotes: SARS-CoV-2 spike overlapping peptide pool stimulation. The receptors shown here come from a human donor who received a COVID-19 vaccine.

This chain uses TRBV25-1 with TRBJ2-7; weak D call: TRBD2 (6 bases). V dropped 5 bases and J dropped 4 bases, with 15 bases sitting between them. Per the germline V gene, CDR1 is MGHDK and CDR2 is SYGVNS. This CDR3 spans 14 amino acids. CDR3 loop: CASSRGAGRYEQYF. The CDR3 DNA sequence: TGTGCCAGCAGTCGTGGAGCGGGTCGATACGAGCAGTACTTC.

The V gene is TRBV7-9, the J gene TRBJ2-1; D ambiguous. The germline V gene encodes CDR1 SEHNR and CDR2 FQNEAQ (reference sequence). The germline V and J ends were trimmed by 5 bases and 4 bases, with 12 bases remaining between them. This CDR3 is built from 14 residues. The CDR3 sequence: CASSPSAVYNEQFF. CDR3 DNA: TGTGCCAGCAGCCCCTCCGCCGTTTACAATGAGCAGTTCTTC.

The chain couples TRBV3-1 (or the pseudogene TRBV3-2) to TRBJ1-3, with D hard to call. Looked up from germline, CDR1 is LGHDT and CDR2 is YNNKEL (reference sequence). V gave up 0 bases and J gave up 0 bases, with 6 bases separating them. The CDR3 is made up of 15 amino acids. Here the CDR3 DNA reads TGTGCCAGCAGCCAAGATAGGGTCTCTGGAAACACCATATATTTT. As protein: CASSQDRVSGNTIYF.

This chain uses TRBV3-1 (or the pseudogene TRBV3-2) with TRBJ1-2; D ambiguous. Germline V CDR1 and CDR2: LGHDT, YNNKEL (reference sequence). The ends were cut back, 1 base at V and 0 bases at J, with 9 bases in the middle. The CDR3 has 15 amino acids. CDR3 protein: CASSQVSTANYGYTF. The CDR3 DNA follows: TGTGCCAGCAGCCAAGTCTCCACAGCTAACTATGGCTACACCTTC.

This clone was counted a few times. The CDR3 reads CASSRAARRASYQPQHF. The DNA for the CDR3 is TGTGCCAGTAGTAGAGCGGCCCGAAGGGCTTCGTATCAGCCCCAGCATTTT. The gene calls are TRBV19 and TRBJ1-5; no clear D gene. Trimming shortened V by 4 bases and J by 5 bases, and 21 bases separated the two germline ends. Germline values: CDR1 LNHDA, CDR2 SQIVND (reference sequence). CDR3 length: 17 residues.

V and J are TRBV7-3 and TRBJ2-5; 9 nucleotides line up with TRBD2. The V gene's germline CDR1 is SGHTA and CDR2 FQGTGA. This CDR3 contains 16 residues. The ends lost 5 bases at V and 5 bases at J; junction bases unmatched: 12. The chain's CDR3 is CASSTTGTSMRETQYF. The CDR3 bases are TGTGCCAGCAGCACCACCGGGACTAGCATGAGGGAGACCCAGTACTTC.

To note about this clone: A junction boundary mismatches the germline segment, possibly from a read error. V gene TRBV3-1 (or the pseudogene TRBV3-2) combines with J gene TRBJ2-7, with a weak D call TRBD2 (5 bases). This CDR3 region has 14 residues. From germline, CDR1 is LGHDT and CDR2 YNNKEL (reference sequence). The CDR3 loop reads CASSQGTHTYQQYF. Here the CDR3 DNA reads TGTGCCAGCAGCCAAGGGACTCATACCTACCAGCAGTACTTC.

The rearrangement links TRBV6-6 to TRBJ2-7; TRBD1 might be the D (6 bases). V was clipped by 1 base and J by 7 bases, with 11 bases between them. Germline values: CDR1 MNHNY, CDR2 SVGAGI (reference sequence). This CDR3 has 13 residues. CDR3 sequence (DNA): TGTGCCAGCAGTTACTTACAGGGTCGGGAGCAGTACTTC. This encodes CASSYLQGREQYF.

This chain links TRBV15 with TRBJ2-6; a weak D match, TRBD1 (5 bases). Germline V gives CDR1 LNHNV, CDR2 YYDKDF (reference sequence). The CDR3 is 15 amino acids. Trimming removed 3 bases at V and 5 bases at J, with 11 bases between. CDR3 in DNA: TGTGCCACCAGCAGGAACACGGACAGGGCCAACGTCCTGACTTTC. It is translated as CATSRNTDRANVLTF.

The gene calls are TRBV7-8 and TRBJ1-2, with D tentatively TRBD1 (5 bases). The CDR3 contains 15 residues. V was trimmed by 5 bases and J by 4 bases, leaving 17 bases between them. Germline lookup yields CDR1 SGHVS and CDR2 FQNEAQ. Here the CDR3 DNA reads TGTGCCAGCAGCCCGGACATCTTAAGCGTCTATGGCTACACCTTC. This codes for CASSPDILSVYGYTF.

V gene TRBV7-9 combines with J gene TRBJ1-3, with a weak D call TRBD1 (5 bases). The V end lost 10 bases, the J end lost 0 bases, and 16 bases lay between the germline ends. This CDR3 has 15 amino acids. The germline CDR1 and CDR2 sequences are SEHNR and FQNEAQ (reference sequence). The CDR3 sequence is CAIREGDSSGNTIYF. The CDR3 DNA sequence: TGTGCCATCCGGGAGGGAGACAGCTCTGGAAACACCATATATTTT. The entire variable domain, with the rest obtained from reference TRBV7-9 and TRBJ1-3, is as follows: DTGVSQNPRHKITKRGQNVTFRCDPISEHNRLYWYRQTLGQGPEFLTYFQNEAQLEKSRLLSDRFSAERPKGSFSTLEIQRTEQGDSAMYLCAIREGDSSGNTIYFGEGSWLTVV.

The genes are TRBV7-9 and TRBJ1-4; unclear D gene. From germline, CDR1 is SEHNR and CDR2 FQNEAQ (reference sequence). The V gene lost 5 bases and the J gene lost 7 bases, with 17 bases spanning the gap. The CDR3 runs to 15 residues. The CDR3: CASSPAGGVGEKLFF. CDR3 nucleotide sequence: TGTGCCAGCAGCCCAGCCGGCGGGGTGGGTGAAAAACTGTTTTTT.

The chain is built from TRBV3-1 (or the pseudogene TRBV3-2) and TRBJ1-5, with no clear D. The CDR3 spans 13 residues. The V gene lost 0 bases and the J gene lost 11 bases, with 11 bases spanning the gap. Germline V gene data show CDR1 as LGHDT and CDR2 as YNNKEL (reference sequence). The CDR3: CASSQDAAKTQHF. The CDR3 DNA is TGTGCCAGCAGCCAAGATGCGGCGAAGACCCAGCATTTT.

The genes are TRBV7-9 and TRBJ1-2; TRBD1 aligns across 9 bases. The CDR3 covers 15 residues. V trimming: 4 bases; J trimming: 4 bases; junction bases outside the gene matches: 7. Germline values: CDR1 SEHNR, CDR2 FQNEAQ (reference sequence). CDR3 sequence (DNA): TGTGCCAGCAGCTCCGGACAGGGGTCAGGCTATGGCTACACCTTC. Protein product: CASSSGQGSGYGYTF.

The V gene is TRBV9, the J gene TRBJ2-2, with D possibly matching TRBD2 (7 bases). This CDR3 has 18 amino acids. Trimming pared 0 bases from V and 5 bases from J, leaving 20 bases between. Germline V gives CDR1 SGDLS, CDR2 YYNGEE. The DNA of the CDR3 is TGTGCCAGCAGCGTAGGCACCCTGGGGGGGGCAGGGACCGGGGAGCTGTTTTTT. Its translation: CASSVGTLGGAGTGELFF.

The J gene is TRBJ2-5, the V gene TRBV2; D gene uncertain. Germline V gives CDR1 SNHLY, CDR2 FYNNEI. V was pared by 1 base and J by 4 bases, with 4 bases between. The CDR3 covers 12 residues. CDR3 amino acids: CASSEGGETQYF. The CDR3 region has the DNA TGTGCCAGCAGTGAAGGAGGAGAGACCCAGTACTTC.

The chain carries TRBV7-2 and TRBJ2-1, with 8 bases lining up with TRBD2. J gave up 4 bases and V 0 bases, and 5 bases lay outside the gene matches. The CDR3 totals 16 residues. In germline, CDR1 is SGHTA, CDR2 FQGNSA. The CDR3 spells CASSLAVPSGYNEQFF. The CDR3 coding sequence is TGTGCCAGCAGCTTAGCGGTACCTAGCGGGTACAATGAGCAGTTCTTC.

The sample holds a few counts of this clone. The V gene is TRBV6-5, the J gene TRBJ2-7; the D gene is possibly TRBD1 (6 bases). V was pared by 6 bases and J by 6 bases, with 21 bases between. The CDR3 runs 15 residues. The germline gives CDR1 MNHEY, CDR2 SVGAGI. In DNA form, the CDR3 reads TGTGCCAGCAGGACAGGAGAGACGCGGCTCGGCGAGCAGTACTTC. Translating gives CASRTGETRLGEQYF.

V and J are TRBV19 and TRBJ2-1, with a tentative D call TRBD1 (5 bases). Trimming stripped 5 bases from V and 7 bases from J, with 9 bases between. The germline V gene encodes CDR1 LNHDA and CDR2 SQIVND (reference sequence). The CDR3 extends over 12 amino acids. Here the CDR3 DNA reads TGTGCCAGTAGTTTCCAGGGAAATGAGCAGTTCTTC. This codes for CASSFQGNEQFF.

This clone has more than one count but fewer than ten. This sequence joins TRBV5-4 and TRBJ1-1; a weak D match, TRBD1 (6 bases). The CDR3 is made up of 15 amino acids. Germline V gives CDR1 SGHNT, CDR2 YYREEE (reference sequence). Trimming took 0 bases from V and 0 from J, leaving 9 bases between them. CDR3 region: CASSLGSGVNTEAFF. The CDR3, as DNA: TGTGCCAGCAGCTTGGGTTCAGGGGTGAACACTGAAGCTTTCTTT.

The table lists this clone with a count of one. This chain connects TRBV28 to TRBJ1-4, with D maybe TRBD1 (6 bases). CDR3 length equals 15 residues. Trimming shortened V by 5 bases and J by 5 bases, and 15 bases separated the two germline ends. CDR1 and CDR2 from the germline V gene are MDHEN and SYDVKM. The CDR3 nucleotides are TGTGCCAGCAGTGGGGGGGGAGGGGGGAATGAAAAACTGTTTTTT. Translation: CASSGGGGGNEKLFF.

This chain uses TRBV11-3 with TRBJ1-1; TRBD1 might be the D (5 bases). Deletions cut 5 bases from V and 5 bases from J, with 18 bases between. The CDR3 covers 15 residues. Germline V gives CDR1 SGHNT, CDR2 YENEEA. As DNA, the CDR3 is TGTGCCAGCAGCCCAAACGGGGGGATGGGGACTGAAGCTTTCTTT. Translated, it gives CASSPNGGMGTEAFF.

The chain has TRBV19 and TRBJ2-3; 10 nucleotides agree with TRBD2. The V gene end was trimmed by 4 bases and the J gene end by 3 bases; junction bases not matched to a gene: 16. Germline V lookup: CDR1 LNHDA, CDR2 SQIVND (reference sequence). The CDR3 runs to 19 residues. CDR3 DNA: TGTGCCAGTAGTACCCGTCGGGTAGGGCTAGCGGGAGTAACAGATACGCAGTATTTT. Translating gives CASSTRRVGLAGVTDTQYF.

This clone was recorded a few times. The chain links TRBV28 to TRBJ2-3; 9 bases match TRBD1. The J segment lost 8 bases and the V segment lost 5 bases, leaving 11 bases of the junction unmatched. This CDR3 has 15 amino acids. Germline V gene data show CDR1 as MDHEN and CDR2 as SYDVKM. This chain's CDR3 is CASSQIIQGAGTQYF. The CDR3 DNA sequence: TGTGCCAGCAGTCAAATTATACAGGGGGCTGGTACGCAGTATTTT.

This clone was found a few times. The rearrangement uses TRBV3-1 (or the pseudogene TRBV3-2) and TRBJ1-2; D is undetermined. Deletions cut 0 bases from V and 6 bases from J, with 8 bases between. Germline CDR1 LGHDT, CDR2 YNNKEL (reference sequence). The CDR3 sequence is 13 residues long. CDR3 region: CASSQEPLDGYTF. In nucleotides, the CDR3 is TGTGCCAGCAGCCAAGAACCCCTTGATGGCTACACCTTC.

The V and J genes are TRBV18 and TRBJ2-7, with unresolved D. The CDR3 sequence is 14 residues long. Germline V lookup: CDR1 KGHSH, CDR2 LQKENI. The ends were cut back, 0 bases at V and 3 bases at J, with 9 bases in the middle. This chain's CDR3 is CASSPPDAGYEQYF. For the CDR3, the DNA is TGTGCCAGCTCACCACCGGATGCAGGCTACGAGCAGTACTTC.

This clone has just one count. The V gene is TRBV5-5, the J gene TRBJ1-2; 9 bases are shared with TRBD1. This CDR3 contains 15 residues. After removal of 4 bases from V and 1 base from J, the junction contained 5 bases not matched to a gene. Germline assignment: CDR1 SGHKS and CDR2 YYEKEE (reference sequence). The CDR3 region is CASSAGTGRNYGYTF. DNA for the CDR3: TGTGCCAGCAGCGCCGGGACAGGGCGTAACTATGGCTACACCTTC. Drawing the rest from reference TRBV5-5 and TRBJ1-2, the complete variable domain is DAGVTQSPTHLIKTRGQQVTLRCSPISGHKSVSWYQQVLGQGPQFIFQYYEKEERGRGNFPDRFSARQFPNYSSELNVNALLLGDSALYLCASSAGTGRNYGYTFGSGTRLTVV.